This TCR beta chain derives from a study of OX40 agonist ivuxolimab in advanced cancers. Study at large: Patients receiving dose escalation had hepatocellular carcinoma, melanoma, renal cell or head and neck cancer. General observations from the study: The authors did not determine the antigen specificity of the expanded peripheral T cells. Some of the nonresponding patients also showed low levels of normalized T-cell clonal expansion.

Sequencing used immunoSEQ multiplex PCR; TCRdb keeps in-frame clones, though not all of them. The table includes about 82,000 clones, just under 90% detected once. In regard to this clone: Its antigen is undetermined.

The CDR3 length is 13 residues. Trimming stripped 2 bases from V and 7 bases from J, with 10 bases between. Germline loops: CDR1 MNHNS, CDR2 SASEGT. The receptor was derived from an adult with an advanced solid tumor such as melanoma, head and neck, liver or kidney cancer. The source material was CD4+ or CD8+ T cells sorted from blood, sampled in a trial of the OX40 agonist ivuxolimab. This chain joins TRBV6-1 and TRBJ2-3; D gene uncertain. The CDR3 sequence is CASSESWVYTQYF. In DNA, the CDR3 is TGTGCCAGCAGTGAATCTTGGGTCTATACGCAGTATTTT.